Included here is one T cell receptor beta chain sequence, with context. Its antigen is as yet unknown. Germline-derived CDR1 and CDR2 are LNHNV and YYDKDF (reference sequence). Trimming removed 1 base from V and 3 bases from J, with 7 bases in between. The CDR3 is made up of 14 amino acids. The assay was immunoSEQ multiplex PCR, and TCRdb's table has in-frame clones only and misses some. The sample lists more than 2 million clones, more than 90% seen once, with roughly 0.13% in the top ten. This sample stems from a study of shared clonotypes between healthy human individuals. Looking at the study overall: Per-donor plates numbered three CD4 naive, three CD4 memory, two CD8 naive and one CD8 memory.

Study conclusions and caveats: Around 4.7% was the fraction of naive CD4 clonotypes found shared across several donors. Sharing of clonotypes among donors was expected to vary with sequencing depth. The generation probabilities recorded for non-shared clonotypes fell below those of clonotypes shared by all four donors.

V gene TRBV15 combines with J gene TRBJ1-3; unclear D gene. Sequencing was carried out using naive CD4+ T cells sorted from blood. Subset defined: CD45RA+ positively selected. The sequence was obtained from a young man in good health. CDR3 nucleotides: TGTGCCACCAGCAGAGCCGGGCTTGGAAACACCATATATTTT. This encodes CATSRAGLGNTIYF.